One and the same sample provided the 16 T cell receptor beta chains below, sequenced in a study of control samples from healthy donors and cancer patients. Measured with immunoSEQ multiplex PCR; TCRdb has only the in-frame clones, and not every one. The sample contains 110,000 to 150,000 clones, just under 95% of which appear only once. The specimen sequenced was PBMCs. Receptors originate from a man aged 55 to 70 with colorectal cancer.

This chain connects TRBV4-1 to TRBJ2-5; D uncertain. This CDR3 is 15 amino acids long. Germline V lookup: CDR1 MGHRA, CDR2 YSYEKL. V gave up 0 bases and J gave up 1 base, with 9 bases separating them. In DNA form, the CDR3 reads TGCGCCAGCAGCCAAGAATGGAGCGTCCAAGAGACCCAGTACTTC. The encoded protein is CASSQEWSVQETQYF.

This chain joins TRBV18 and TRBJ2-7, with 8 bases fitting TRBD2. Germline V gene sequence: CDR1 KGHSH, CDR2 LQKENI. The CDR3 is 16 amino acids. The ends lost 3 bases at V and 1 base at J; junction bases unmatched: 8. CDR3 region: CASSPGSSGASYEQYF. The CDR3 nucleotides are TGTGCCAGCTCACCGGGTAGTAGCGGGGCATCCTACGAGCAGTACTTC.

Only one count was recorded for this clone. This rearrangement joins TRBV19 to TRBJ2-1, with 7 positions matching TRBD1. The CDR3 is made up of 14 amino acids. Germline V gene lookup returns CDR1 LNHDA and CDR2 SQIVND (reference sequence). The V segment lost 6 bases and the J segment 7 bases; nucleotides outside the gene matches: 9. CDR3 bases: TGTGCCAGTAGGAGTTTACAGGGGAGTAATGAGCAGTTCTTC. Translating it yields CASRSLQGSNEQFF.

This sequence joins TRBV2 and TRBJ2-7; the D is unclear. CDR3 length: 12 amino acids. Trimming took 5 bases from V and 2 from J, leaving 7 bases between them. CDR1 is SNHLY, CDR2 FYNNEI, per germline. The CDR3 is CASSREPYEQYF. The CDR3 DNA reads TGTGCCAGCAGTAGGGAACCCTACGAGCAGTACTTC. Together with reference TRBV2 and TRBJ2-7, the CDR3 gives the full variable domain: EPEVTQTPSHQVTQMGQEVILRCVPISNHLYFYWYRQILGQKVEFLVSFYNNEISEKSEIFDDQFSVERPDGSNFTLKIRSTKLEDSAMYFCASSREPYEQYFGPGTRLTVT.

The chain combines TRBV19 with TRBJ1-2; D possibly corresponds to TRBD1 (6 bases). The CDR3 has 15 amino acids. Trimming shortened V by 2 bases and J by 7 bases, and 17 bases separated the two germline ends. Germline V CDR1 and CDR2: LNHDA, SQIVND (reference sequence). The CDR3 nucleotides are TGTGCCAGTAGTATAAAGGGGGGCCTTGGCTTTGGCTACACCTTC. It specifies CASSIKGGLGFGYTF.

The CDR3 is CASSERSGGTGELFF. Here the CDR3 DNA reads TGTGCCAGCAGTGAACGGAGCGGGGGGACCGGGGAGCTGTTTTTT. This rearrangement joins TRBV2 to TRBJ2-2; 9 bases agree with TRBD2. The germline V gene has CDR1 SNHLY and CDR2 FYNNEI. The CDR3 loop spans 15 amino acids. V lost 2 bases, J lost 5 bases, and 3 bases stayed unmatched.

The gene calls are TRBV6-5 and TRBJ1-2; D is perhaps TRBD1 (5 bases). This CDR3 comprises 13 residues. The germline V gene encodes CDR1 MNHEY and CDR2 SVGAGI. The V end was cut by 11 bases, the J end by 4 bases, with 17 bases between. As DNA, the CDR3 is TGTGCCTGCGGAAAGGCAGGGAGCTATGGCTACACCTTC. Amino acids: CACGKAGSYGYTF.

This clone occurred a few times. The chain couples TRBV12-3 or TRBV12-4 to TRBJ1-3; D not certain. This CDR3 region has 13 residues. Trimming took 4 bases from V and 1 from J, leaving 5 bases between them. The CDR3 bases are TGTGCCAGCAGTTGGGAATCTGGAAACACCATATATTTT. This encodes CASSWESGNTIYF.

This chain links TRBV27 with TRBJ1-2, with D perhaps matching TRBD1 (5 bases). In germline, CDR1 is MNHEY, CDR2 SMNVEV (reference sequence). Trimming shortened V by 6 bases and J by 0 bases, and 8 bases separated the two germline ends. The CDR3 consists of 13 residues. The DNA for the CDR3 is TGTGCCAGCAGCGGGGGAGCTAACTATGGCTACACCTTC. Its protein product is CASSGGANYGYTF.

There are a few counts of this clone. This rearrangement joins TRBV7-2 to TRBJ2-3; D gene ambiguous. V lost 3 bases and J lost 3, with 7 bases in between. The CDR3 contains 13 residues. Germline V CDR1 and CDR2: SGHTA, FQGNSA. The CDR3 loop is CASSFGGTDTQYF. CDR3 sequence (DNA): TGTGCCAGCAGCTTCGGTGGAACAGATACGCAGTATTTT.

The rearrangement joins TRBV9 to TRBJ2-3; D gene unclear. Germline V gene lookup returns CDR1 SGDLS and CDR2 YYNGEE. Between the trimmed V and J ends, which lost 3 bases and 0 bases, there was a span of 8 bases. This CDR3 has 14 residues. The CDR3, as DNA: TGTGCCAGCAGCGCCGACAAAAGCACAGATACGCAGTATTTT. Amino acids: CASSADKSTDTQYF.

CDR3 sequence (DNA): TGTGCCAGCAGCCTTGCAGGGCCGAACACTGAAGCTTTCTTT. It encodes CASSLAGPNTEAFF. The V gene is TRBV27, the J gene TRBJ1-1; weak D call: TRBD1 (5 bases). The V end lost 6 bases, the J end lost 1 base, and 12 bases lay between the germline ends. Germline V gene sequence: CDR1 MNHEY, CDR2 SMNVEV (reference sequence). The CDR3 runs 14 residues.

The CDR3 DNA reads as TGTGCCAGCAGCCAAGATGATCGTCGGCTTCAGGGCTATGGCTACACCTTC. This encodes CASSQDDRRLQGYGYTF. The rearrangement uses TRBV14 and TRBJ1-2; D may be TRBD1 (5 bases). The CDR3 has 17 amino acids. V lost 0 bases and J 4 bases, leaving 18 bases between the germline ends. Looked up from germline, CDR1 is SGHDN and CDR2 is FVKESK. Based on the CDR3 plus reference TRBV14 and TRBJ1-2, the full variable domain is EAGVTQFPSHSVIEKGQTVTLRCDPISGHDNLYWYRRVMGKEIKFLLHFVKESKQDESGMPNNRFLAERTGGTYSTLKVQPAELEDSGVYFCASSQDDRRLQGYGYTFGSGTRLTVV.

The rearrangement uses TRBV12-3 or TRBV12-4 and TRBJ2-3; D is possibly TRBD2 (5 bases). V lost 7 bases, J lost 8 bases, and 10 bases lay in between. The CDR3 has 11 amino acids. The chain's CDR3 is CASIGGLTQYF. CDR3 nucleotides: TGTGCCAGCATAGGAGGTCTTACGCAGTATTTT.

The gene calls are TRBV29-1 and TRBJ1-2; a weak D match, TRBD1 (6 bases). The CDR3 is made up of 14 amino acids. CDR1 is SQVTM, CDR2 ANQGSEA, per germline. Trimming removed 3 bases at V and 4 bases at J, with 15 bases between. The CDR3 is CSVDRGRPSYGYTF. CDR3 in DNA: TGCAGCGTTGACCGGGGGCGACCATCCTATGGCTACACCTTC. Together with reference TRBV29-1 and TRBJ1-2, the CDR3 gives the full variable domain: SAVISQKPSRDICQRGTSLTIQCQVDSQVTMMFWYRQQPGQSLTLIATANQGSEATYESGFVIDKFPISRPNLTFSTLTVSNMSPEDSSIYLCSVDRGRPSYGYTFGSGTRLTVV.

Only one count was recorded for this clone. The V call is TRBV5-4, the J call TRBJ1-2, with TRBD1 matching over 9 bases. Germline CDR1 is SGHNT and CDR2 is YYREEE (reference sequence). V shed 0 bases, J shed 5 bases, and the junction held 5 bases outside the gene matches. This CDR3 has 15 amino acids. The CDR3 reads CASSLVGQGTYGYTF. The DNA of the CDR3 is TGTGCCAGCAGCTTGGTAGGACAGGGGACTTATGGCTACACCTTC.